This T cell receptor beta chain was found in a study of cytomegalovirus exposure and HLA in healthy donors. Notes on the study in general: Common viral pathogens (according to a later analysis) appeared linked to several of the most significant clusters.

Vbeta (60) and Jbeta (13) primers were used in the PCR. The assay was immunoSEQ multiplex PCR, and TCRdb's table has in-frame clones only and misses some. The sample yields approximately 70,000 clones, more than 70% seen once. Points on this clone: The antigen remains undetermined.

Material for sequencing was PBMCs. This sequence originates from a woman aged 35 to 49 in good health and CMV-seropositive.

The CDR3 protein is CAWGTAYEQYF. CDR3 DNA: TGTGCCTGGGGGACAGCCTACGAGCAGTACTTC. The rearrangement joins TRBV30 to TRBJ2-7; 7 bases are shared with TRBD1. The V and J ends lost 5 bases and 2 bases, in that order; junction bases with no gene match: 0. Germline V gene data show CDR1 as GTSNPN and CDR2 as SVGIG (reference sequence). This CDR3 region has 11 residues. Full variable domain (rest looked up from reference TRBV30 and TRBJ2-7): SQTIHQWPATLVQPVGSPLSLECTVEGTSNPNLYWYRQAAGRGLQLLFYSVGIGQISSEVPQNLSASRPQDRQFILSSKKLLLSDSGFYLCAWGTAYEQYFGPGTRLTVT.